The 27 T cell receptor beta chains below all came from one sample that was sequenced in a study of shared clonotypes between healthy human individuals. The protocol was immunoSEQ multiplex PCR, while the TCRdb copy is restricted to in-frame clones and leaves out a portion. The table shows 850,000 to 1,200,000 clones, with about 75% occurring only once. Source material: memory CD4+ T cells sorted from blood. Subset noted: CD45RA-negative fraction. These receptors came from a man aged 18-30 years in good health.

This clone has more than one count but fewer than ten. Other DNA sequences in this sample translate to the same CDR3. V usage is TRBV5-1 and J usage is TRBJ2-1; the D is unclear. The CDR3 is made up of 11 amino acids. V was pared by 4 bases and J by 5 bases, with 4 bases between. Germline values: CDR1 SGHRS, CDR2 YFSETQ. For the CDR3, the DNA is TGCGCCAGCAGCCCTGACAATGAGCAGTTCTTC. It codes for CASSPDNEQFF.

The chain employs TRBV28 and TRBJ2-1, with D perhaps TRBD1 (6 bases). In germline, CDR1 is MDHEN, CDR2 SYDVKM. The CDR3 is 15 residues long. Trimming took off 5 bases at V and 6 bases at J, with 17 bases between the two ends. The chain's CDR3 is CASSRRVLGGNEQFF. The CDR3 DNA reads TGTGCCAGCAGTCGCAGGGTGCTAGGGGGCAATGAGCAGTTCTTC.

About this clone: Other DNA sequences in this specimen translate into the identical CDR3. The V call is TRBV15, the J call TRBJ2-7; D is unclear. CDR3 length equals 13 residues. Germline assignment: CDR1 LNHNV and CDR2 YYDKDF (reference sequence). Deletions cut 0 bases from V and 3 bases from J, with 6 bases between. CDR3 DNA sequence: TGTGCCACCAGCAGAGATCTGGGCTACGAGCAGTACTTC. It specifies CATSRDLGYEQYF.

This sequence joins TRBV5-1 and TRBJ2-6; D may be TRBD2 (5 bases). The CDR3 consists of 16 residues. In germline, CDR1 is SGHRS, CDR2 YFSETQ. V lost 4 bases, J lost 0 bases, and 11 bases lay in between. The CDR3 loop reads CASSPDGDSGANVLTF. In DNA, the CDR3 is TGCGCCAGCAGCCCGGACGGGGACTCTGGGGCCAACGTCCTGACTTTC.

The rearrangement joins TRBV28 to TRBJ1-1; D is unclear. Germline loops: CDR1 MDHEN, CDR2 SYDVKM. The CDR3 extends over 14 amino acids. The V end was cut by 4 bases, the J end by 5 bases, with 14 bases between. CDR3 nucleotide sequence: TGTGCCAGCAGTTCGTCGCGGCGCGGGACTGAAGCTTTCTTT. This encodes CASSSSRRGTEAFF.

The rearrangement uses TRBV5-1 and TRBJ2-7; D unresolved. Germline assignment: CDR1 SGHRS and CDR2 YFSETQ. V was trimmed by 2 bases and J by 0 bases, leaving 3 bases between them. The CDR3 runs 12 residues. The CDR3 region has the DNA TGCGCCAGCAGCTTTAGCTCCTACGAGCAGTACTTC. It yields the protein CASSFSSYEQYF.

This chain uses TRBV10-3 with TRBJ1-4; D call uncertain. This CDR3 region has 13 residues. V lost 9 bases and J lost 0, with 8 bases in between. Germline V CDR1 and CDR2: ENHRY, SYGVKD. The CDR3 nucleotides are TGTGCCATTCAGGATTCAACTAATGAAAAACTGTTTTTT. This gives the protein CAIQDSTNEKLFF.

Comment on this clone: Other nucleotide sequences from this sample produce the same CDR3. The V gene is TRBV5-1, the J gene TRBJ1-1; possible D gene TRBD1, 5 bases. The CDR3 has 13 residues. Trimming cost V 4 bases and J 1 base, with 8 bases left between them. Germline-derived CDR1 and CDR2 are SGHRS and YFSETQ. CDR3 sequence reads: CASSLTGNTEAFF. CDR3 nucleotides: TGCGCCAGCAGCCTAACAGGGAACACTGAAGCTTTCTTT.

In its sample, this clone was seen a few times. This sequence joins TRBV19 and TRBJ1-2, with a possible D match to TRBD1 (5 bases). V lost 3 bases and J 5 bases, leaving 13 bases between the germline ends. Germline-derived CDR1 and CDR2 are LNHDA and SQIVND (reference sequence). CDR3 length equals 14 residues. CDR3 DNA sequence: TGTGCCAGTAGTATCCGGGGGACTCTTTATGGCTACACCTTC. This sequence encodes CASSIRGTLYGYTF.

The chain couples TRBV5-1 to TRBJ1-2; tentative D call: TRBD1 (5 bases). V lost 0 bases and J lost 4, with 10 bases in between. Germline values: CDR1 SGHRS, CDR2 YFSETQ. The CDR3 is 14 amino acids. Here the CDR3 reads CASSLARDSYGYTF. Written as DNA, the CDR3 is TGCGCCAGCAGCTTGGCCCGAGACAGCTATGGCTACACCTTC. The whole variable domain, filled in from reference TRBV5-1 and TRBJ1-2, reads KAGVTQTPRYLIKTRGQQVTLSCSPISGHRSVSWYQQTPGQGLQFLFEYFSETQRNKGNFPGRFSGRQFSNSRSEMNVSTLELGDSALYLCASSLARDSYGYTFGSGTRLTVV.

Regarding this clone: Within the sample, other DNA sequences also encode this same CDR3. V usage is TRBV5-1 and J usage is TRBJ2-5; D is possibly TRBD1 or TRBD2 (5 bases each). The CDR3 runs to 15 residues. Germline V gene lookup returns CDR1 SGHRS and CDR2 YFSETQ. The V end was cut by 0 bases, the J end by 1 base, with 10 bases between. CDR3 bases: TGCGCCAGCAGCTTGGTTGGTGGGGGCCAAGAGACCCAGTACTTC. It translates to CASSLVGGGQETQYF. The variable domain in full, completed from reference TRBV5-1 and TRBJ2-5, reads KAGVTQTPRYLIKTRGQQVTLSCSPISGHRSVSWYQQTPGQGLQFLFEYFSETQRNKGNFPGRFSGRQFSNSRSEMNVSTLELGDSALYLCASSLVGGGQETQYFGPGTRLLVL.

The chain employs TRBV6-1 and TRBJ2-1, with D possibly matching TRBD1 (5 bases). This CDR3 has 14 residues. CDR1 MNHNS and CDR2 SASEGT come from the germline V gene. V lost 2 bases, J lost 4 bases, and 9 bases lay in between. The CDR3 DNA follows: TGTGCCAGCAGTGAATCAGGGCTATACAATGAGCAGTTCTTC. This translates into CASSESGLYNEQFF.

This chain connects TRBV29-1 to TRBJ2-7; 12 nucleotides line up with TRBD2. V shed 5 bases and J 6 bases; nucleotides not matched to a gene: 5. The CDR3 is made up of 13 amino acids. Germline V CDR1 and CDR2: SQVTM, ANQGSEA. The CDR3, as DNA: TGCAGCGTTAGGACTAGCGGGACTGGCGAGCAGTACTTC. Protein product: CSVRTSGTGEQYF.

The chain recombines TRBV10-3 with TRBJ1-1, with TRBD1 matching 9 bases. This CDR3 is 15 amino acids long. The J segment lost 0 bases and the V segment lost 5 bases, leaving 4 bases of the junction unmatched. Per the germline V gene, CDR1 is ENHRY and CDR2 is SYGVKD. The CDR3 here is CAISITGGVNTEAFF. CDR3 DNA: TGTGCCATCAGTATTACAGGGGGCGTGAACACTGAAGCTTTCTTT.

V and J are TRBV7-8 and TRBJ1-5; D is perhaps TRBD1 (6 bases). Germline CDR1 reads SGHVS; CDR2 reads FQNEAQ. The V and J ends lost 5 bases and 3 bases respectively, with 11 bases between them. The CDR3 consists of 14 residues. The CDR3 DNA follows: TGTGCCAGCAGCCGCAGGGGCCCCAATCAGCCCCAGCATTTT. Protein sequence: CASSRRGPNQPQHF.

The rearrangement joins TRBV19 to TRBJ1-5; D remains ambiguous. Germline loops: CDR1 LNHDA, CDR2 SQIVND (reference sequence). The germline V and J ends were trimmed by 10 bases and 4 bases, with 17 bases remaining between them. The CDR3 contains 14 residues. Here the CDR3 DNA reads TGTGCCACCGCCAATTTGGGAGGGAATCAGCCCCAGCATTTT. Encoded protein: CATANLGGNQPQHF.

This CDR3 reads CASSPTGGNQPQHF. The CDR3 coding sequence is TGTGCCAGTAGTCCGACAGGCGGGAATCAGCCCCAGCATTTT. This rearrangement joins TRBV19 to TRBJ1-5, with TRBD1 as a possible D gene (6 bases). CDR3 length: 14 residues. Trimming left V 5 bases short and J 4 bases short, with 12 bases between. The germline V gene encodes CDR1 LNHDA and CDR2 SQIVND (reference sequence).

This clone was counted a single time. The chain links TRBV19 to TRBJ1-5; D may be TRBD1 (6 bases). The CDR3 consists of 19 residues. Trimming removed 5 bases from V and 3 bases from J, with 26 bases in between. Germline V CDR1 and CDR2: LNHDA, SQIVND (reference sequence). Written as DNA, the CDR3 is TGTGCCAGTAGTCCCACGCGCTTCGGGGGCCGGGGAGACAATCAGCCCCAGCATTTT. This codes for CASSPTRFGGRGDNQPQHF.

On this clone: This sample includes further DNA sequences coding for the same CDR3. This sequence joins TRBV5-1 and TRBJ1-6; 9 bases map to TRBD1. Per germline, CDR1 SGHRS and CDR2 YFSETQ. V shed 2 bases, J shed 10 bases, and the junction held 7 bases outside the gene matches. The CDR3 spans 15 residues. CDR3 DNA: TGCGCCAGCAGCTTAACGGGACAGGGTCGATCACCCCTCCACTTT. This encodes CASSLTGQGRSPLHF.

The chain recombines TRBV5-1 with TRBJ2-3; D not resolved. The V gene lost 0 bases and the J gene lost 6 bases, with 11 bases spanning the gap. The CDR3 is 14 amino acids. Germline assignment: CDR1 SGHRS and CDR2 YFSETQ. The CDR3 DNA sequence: TGCGCCAGCAGCTTGGCCTGGCCTACCGATACGCAGTATTTT. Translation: CASSLAWPTDTQYF.

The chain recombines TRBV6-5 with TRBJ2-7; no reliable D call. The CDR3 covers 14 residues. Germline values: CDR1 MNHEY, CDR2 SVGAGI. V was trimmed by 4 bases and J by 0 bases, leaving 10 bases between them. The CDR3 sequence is CASSFHRSSYEQYF. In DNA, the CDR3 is TGTGCCAGCAGTTTTCATAGAAGCTCCTACGAGCAGTACTTC.

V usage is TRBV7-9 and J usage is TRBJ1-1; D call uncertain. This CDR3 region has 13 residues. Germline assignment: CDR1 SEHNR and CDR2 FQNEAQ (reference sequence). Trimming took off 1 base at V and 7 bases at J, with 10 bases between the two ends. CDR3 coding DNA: TGTGCCAGCAGCTTAGGAGGGTTCAGTGAAGCTTTCTTT. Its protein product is CASSLGGFSEAFF.

The CDR3 loop reads CASSYGSVNEKLFF. DNA for the CDR3: TGTGCCAGCAGTTACGGGTCAGTTAATGAAAAACTGTTTTTT. The chain couples TRBV6-6 to TRBJ1-4, with D unclear. V gave up 2 bases and J gave up 4 bases, with 8 bases separating them. The CDR3 runs to 14 residues. Germline V gene sequence: CDR1 MNHNY, CDR2 SVGAGI (reference sequence).

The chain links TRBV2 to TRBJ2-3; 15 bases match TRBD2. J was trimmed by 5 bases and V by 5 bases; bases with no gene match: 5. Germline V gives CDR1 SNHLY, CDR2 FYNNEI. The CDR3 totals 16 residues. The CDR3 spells CASSRRTSGGGDTQYF. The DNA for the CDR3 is TGTGCCAGCAGTAGACGGACTAGCGGGGGGGGAGATACGCAGTATTTT. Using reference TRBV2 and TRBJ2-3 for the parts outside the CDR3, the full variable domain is EPEVTQTPSHQVTQMGQEVILRCVPISNHLYFYWYRQILGQKVEFLVSFYNNEISEKSEIFDDQFSVERPDGSNFTLKIRSTKLEDSAMYFCASSRRTSGGGDTQYFGPGTRLTVL.

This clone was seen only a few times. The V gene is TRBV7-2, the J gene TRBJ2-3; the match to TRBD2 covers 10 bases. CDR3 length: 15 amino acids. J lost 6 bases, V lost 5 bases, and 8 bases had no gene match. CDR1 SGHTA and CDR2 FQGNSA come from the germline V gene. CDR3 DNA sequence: TGTGCCAGCAGCGCTAGCGGGAGCCAGGGGGATACGCAGTATTTT. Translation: CASSASGSQGDTQYF.

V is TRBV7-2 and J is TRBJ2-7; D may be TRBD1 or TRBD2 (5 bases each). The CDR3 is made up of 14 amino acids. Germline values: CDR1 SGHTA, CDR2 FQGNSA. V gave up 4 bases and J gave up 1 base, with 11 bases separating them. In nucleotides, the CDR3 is TGTGCCAGCAGCTCCCCCGGGACGTCCTACGAGCAGTACTTC. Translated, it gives CASSSPGTSYEQYF.

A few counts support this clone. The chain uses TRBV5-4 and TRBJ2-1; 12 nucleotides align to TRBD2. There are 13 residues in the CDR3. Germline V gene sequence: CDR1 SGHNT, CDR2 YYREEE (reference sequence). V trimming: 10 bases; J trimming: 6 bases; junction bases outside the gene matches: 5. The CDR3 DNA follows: TGTGCCCCTGGGACTAGCGGGCGCAATGAGCAGTTCTTC. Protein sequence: CAPGTSGRNEQFF. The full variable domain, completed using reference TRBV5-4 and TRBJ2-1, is ETGVTQSPTHLIKTRGQQVTLRCSSQSGHNTVSWYQQALGQGPQFIFQYYREEENGRGNFPPRFSGLQFPNYSSELNVNALELDDSALYLCAPGTSGRNEQFFGPGTRLTVL.